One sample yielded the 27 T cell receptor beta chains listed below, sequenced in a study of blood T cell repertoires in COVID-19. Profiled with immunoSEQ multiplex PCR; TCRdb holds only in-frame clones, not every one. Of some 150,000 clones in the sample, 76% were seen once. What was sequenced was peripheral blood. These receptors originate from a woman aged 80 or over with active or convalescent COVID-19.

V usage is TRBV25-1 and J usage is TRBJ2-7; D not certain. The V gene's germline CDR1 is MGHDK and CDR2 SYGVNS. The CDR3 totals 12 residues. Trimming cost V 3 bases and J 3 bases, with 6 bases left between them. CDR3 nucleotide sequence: TGTGCCAGCAGTGAGTCGGTCTACGAGCAGTACTTC. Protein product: CASSESVYEQYF.

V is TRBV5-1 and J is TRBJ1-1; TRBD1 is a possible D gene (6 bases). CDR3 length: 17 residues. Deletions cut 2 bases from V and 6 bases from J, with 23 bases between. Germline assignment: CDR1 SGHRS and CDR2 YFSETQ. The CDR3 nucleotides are TGCGCCAGCAGCTTACAACCCGAATGGACAGTCGGGGCTGAAGCTTTCTTT. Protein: CASSLQPEWTVGAEAFF.

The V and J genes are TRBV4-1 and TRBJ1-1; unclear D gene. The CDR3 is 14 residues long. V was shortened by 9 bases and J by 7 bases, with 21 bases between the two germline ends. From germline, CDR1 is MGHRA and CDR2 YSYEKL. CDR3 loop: CASQRNDGVGEAFF. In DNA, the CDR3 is TGCGCCAGTCAACGAAACGACGGGGTAGGTGAAGCTTTCTTT.

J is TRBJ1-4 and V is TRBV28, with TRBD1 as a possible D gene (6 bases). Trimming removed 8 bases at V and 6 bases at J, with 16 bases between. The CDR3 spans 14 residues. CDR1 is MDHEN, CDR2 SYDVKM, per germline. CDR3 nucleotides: TGTGCCAGCCACACGTTGGACAGTTATGAAAAACTGTTTTTT. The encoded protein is CASHTLDSYEKLFF.

The CDR3 spells CASRPDRAALNEQYF. The CDR3 DNA follows: TGTGCCAGCAGGCCCGACAGGGCGGCGCTAAACGAGCAGTACTTC. The rearrangement links TRBV6-5 to TRBJ2-7; TRBD1 aligns across 7 bases. Germline CDR1 reads MNHEY; CDR2 reads SVGAGI. The CDR3 extends over 15 amino acids. V lost 6 bases and J lost 5; bases outside the gene matches: 13.

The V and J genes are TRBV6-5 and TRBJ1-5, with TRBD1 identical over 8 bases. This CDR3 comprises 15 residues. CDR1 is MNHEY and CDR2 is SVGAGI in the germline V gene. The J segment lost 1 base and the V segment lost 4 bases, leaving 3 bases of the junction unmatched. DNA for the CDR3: TGTGCCAGCAGTTCCCGGACAGGGAGCAATCAGCCCCAGCATTTT. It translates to CASSSRTGSNQPQHF.

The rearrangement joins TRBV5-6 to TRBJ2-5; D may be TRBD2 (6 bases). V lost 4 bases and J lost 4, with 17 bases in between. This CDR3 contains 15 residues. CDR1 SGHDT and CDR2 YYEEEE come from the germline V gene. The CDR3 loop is CASSTGGASRETQYF. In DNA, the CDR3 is TGTGCCAGCAGCACGGGCGGGGCTTCTAGAGAGACCCAGTACTTC. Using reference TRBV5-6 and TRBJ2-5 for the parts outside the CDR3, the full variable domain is DAGVTQSPTHLIKTRGQQVTLRCSPKSGHDTVSWYQQALGQGPQFIFQYYEEEERQRGNFPDRFSGHQFPNYSSELNVNALLLGDSALYLCASSTGGASRETQYFGPGTRLLVL.

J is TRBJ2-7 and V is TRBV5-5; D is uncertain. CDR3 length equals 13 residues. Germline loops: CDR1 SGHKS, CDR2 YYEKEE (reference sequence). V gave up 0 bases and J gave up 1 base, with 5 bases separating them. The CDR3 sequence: CASSLGSSYEQYF. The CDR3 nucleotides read TGTGCCAGCAGCTTGGGTAGTTCCTACGAGCAGTACTTC.

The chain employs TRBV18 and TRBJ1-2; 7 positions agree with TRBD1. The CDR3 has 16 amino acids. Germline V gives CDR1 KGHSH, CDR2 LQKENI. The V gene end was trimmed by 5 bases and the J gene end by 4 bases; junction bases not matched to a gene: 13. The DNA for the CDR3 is TGTGCCAGCTCAACCAGCGAGGGGGCGCGTCTCTATGGCTACACCTTC. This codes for CASSTSEGARLYGYTF. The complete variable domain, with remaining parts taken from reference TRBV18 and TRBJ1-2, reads NAGVMQNPRHLVRRRGQEARLRCSPMKGHSHVYWYRQLPEEGLKFMVYLQKENIIDESGMPKERFSAEFPKEGPSILRIQQVVRGDSAAYFCASSTSEGARLYGYTFGSGTRLTVV.

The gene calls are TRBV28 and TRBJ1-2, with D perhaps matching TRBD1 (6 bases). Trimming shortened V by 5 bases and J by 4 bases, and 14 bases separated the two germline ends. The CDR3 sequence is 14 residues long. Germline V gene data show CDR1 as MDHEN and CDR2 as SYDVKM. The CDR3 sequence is CASSPTGFIYGYTF. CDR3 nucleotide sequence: TGTGCCAGCAGTCCCACAGGGTTCATCTATGGCTACACCTTC.

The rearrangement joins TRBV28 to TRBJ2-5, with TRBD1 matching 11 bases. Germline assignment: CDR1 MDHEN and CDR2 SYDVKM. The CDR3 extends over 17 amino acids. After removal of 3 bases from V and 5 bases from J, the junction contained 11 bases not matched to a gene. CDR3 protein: CASSFPPRTGGQETQYF. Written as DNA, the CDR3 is TGTGCCAGCAGTTTCCCCCCTCGGACAGGGGGCCAGGAGACCCAGTACTTC.

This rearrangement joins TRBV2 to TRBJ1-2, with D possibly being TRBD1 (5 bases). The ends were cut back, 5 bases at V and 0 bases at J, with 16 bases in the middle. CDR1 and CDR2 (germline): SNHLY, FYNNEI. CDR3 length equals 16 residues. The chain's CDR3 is CASSNNRRVANYGYTF. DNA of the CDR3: TGTGCCAGCAGTAACAACAGGAGGGTCGCTAACTATGGCTACACCTTC.

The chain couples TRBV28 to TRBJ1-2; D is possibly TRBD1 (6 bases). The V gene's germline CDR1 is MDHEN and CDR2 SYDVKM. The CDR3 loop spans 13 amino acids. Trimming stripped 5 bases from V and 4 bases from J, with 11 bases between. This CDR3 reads CASSGGQPYGYTF. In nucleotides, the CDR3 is TGTGCCAGCAGTGGTGGACAGCCCTATGGCTACACCTTC.

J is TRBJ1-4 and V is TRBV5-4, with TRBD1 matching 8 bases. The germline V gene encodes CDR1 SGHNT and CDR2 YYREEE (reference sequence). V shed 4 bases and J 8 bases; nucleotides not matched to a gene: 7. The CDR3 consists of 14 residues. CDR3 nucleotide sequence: TGTGCCAGCAGCGACAGGGGCTTCGAAGAAAAACTGTTTTTT. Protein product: CASSDRGFEEKLFF.

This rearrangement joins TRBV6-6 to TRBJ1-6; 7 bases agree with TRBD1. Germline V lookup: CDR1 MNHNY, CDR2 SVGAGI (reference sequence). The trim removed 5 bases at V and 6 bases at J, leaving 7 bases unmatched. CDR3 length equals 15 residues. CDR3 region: CASSVTGTANSPLHF. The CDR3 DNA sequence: TGTGCCAGCAGTGTAACCGGGACAGCTAATTCACCCCTCCACTTT.

CDR3: CASSARRGSGNTIYF. The CDR3 DNA sequence: TGTGCCAGCAGTGCGAGGAGGGGTTCTGGAAACACCATATATTTT. This chain connects TRBV2 to TRBJ1-3; the D gene is possibly TRBD1 (5 bases). Trimming left V 4 bases short and J 1 base short, with 11 bases between. The CDR3 length is 15 residues. CDR1 and CDR2 (germline): SNHLY, FYNNEI.

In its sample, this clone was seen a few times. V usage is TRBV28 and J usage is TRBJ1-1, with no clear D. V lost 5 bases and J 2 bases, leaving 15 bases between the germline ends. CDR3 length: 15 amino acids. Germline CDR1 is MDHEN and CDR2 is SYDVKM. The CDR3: CASSAGGAVNTEAFF. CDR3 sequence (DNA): TGTGCCAGCAGTGCCGGTGGAGCGGTAAACACTGAAGCTTTCTTT.

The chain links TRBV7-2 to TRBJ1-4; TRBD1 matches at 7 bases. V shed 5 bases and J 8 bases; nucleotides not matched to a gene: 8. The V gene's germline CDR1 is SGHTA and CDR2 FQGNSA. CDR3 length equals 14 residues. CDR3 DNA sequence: TGTGCCAGCAGCCTCAGACAGGGATTCGAAAAACTGTTTTTT. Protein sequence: CASSLRQGFEKLFF. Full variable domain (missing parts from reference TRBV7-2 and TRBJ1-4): GAGVSQSPSNKVTEKGKDVELRCDPISGHTALYWYRQSLGQGLEFLIYFQGNSAPDKSGLPSDRFSAERTGGSVSTLTIQRTQQEDSAVYLCASSLRQGFEKLFFGSGTQLSVL.

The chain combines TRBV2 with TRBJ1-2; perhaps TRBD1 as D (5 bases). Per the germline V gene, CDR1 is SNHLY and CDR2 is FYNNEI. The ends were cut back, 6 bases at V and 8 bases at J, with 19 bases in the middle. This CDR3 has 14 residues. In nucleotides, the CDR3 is TGTGCCAGCAGCGCCACGGGACTGAGTAACGGCTACACCTTC. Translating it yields CASSATGLSNGYTF. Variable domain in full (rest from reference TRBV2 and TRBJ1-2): EPEVTQTPSHQVTQMGQEVILRCVPISNHLYFYWYRQILGQKVEFLVSFYNNEISEKSEIFDDQFSVERPDGSNFTLKIRSTKLEDSAMYFCASSATGLSNGYTFGSGTRLTVV.

The DNA for the CDR3 is TGTGCCAGTAAAGAGCGGGAGCGGAACACTGAAGCTTTCTTT. Protein product: CASKERERNTEAFF. The rearrangement uses TRBV19 and TRBJ1-1; D call uncertain. Germline loops: CDR1 LNHDA, CDR2 SQIVND (reference sequence). V was trimmed by 7 bases and J by 1 base, leaving 13 bases between them. The CDR3 totals 14 residues.

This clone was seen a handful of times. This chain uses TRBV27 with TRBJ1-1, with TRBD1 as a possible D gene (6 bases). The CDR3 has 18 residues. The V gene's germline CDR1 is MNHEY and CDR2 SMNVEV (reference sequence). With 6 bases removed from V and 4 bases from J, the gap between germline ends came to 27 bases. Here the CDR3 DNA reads TGTGCCAGCAGCCTAGGGAGGGGATGGGGGTTAGGGGGCACTGAAGCTTTCTTT. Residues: CASSLGRGWGLGGTEAFF.

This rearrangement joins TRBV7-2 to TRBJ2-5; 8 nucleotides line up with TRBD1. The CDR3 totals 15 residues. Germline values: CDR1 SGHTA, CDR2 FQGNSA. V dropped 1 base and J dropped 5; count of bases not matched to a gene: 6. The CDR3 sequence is CASSLDPGGGETQYF. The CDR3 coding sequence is TGTGCCAGCAGCTTAGATCCAGGGGGCGGGGAGACCCAGTACTTC.

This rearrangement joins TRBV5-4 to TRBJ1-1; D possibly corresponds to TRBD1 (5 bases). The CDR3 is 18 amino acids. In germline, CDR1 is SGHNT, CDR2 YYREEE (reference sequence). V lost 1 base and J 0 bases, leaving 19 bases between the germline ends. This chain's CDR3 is CASSLYFGGHLMNTEAFF. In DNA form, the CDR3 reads TGTGCCAGCAGCTTGTATTTTGGTGGACACTTAATGAACACTGAAGCTTTCTTT. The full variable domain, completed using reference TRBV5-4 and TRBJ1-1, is ETGVTQSPTHLIKTRGQQVTLRCSSQSGHNTVSWYQQALGQGPQFIFQYYREEENGRGNFPPRFSGLQFPNYSSELNVNALELDDSALYLCASSLYFGGHLMNTEAFFGQGTRLTVV.

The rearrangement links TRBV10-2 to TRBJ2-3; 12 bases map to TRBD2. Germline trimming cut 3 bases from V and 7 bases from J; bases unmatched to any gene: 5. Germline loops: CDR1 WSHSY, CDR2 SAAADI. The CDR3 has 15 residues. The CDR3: CASSDLAGGRNTQYF. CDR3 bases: TGCGCCAGCAGTGATCTAGCGGGGGGGAGGAATACGCAGTATTTT.

The DNA of the CDR3 is TGTGCCAGCAGAGAAACACCGGGACAGCGGGCTTTCTTT. As protein: CASRETPGQRAFF. The chain combines TRBV6-4 with TRBJ1-1; the match to TRBD1 covers 7 bases. The CDR3 runs to 13 residues. The germline gives CDR1 MRHNA, CDR2 SNTAGT. V shed 6 bases, J shed 11 bases, and the junction held 12 bases outside the gene matches.

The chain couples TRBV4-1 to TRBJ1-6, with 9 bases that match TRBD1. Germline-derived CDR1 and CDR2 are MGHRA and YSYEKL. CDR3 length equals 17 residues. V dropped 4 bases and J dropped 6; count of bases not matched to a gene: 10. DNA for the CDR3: TGCGCCAGCAGCCGCATAACGATGGGACAGGGTAATTCACCCCTCCACTTT. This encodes CASSRITMGQGNSPLHF.

The CDR3 DNA reads as TGTGCCAGCAGCTTGCTTCTGTCAGGGGGCAGGGGGGCGTACACTGAAGCTTTCTTT. This gives the protein CASSLLLSGGRGAYTEAFF. The chain recombines TRBV5-8 with TRBJ1-1; 8 bases align to TRBD1. CDR1 SGHTS and CDR2 YDEGEE come from the germline V gene. The ends lost 1 base at V and 3 bases at J; junction bases unmatched: 17. CDR3 length: 19 residues.